These T cell receptor beta chains were read from a single sample in a study of blood T cell repertoires in COVID-19. Here immunoSEQ multiplex PCR was the method, and the copy in TCRdb shows in-frame clones only, minus some. Counted here are roughly 280,000 clones, 91% occurring once; the ten biggest clones make up roughly 2.8%. Sequencing used PBMCs or T cells enriched from blood (not recorded which). The receptors come from a man in his forties who had been exposed to COVID-19. Both conserved end residues are part of each CDR3. Fields, in order: J gene, V gene, CDR3 protein.

J: TRBJ1-1; V: TRBV3-1/TRBV3-2; CDR3: CASSRRPVSTPEAFF
J: TRBJ1-4; V: TRBV5-6; CDR3: CASSDTGTGGEKLFF
J: TRBJ2-7; V: TRBV21-1; CDR3: CAAEPGHEEGAGF
J: TRBJ1-5; V: TRBV15; CDR3: CATSEGGYNQPQHF
J: TRBJ1-2; V: TRBV2; CDR3: CASRGTSWGYGYTF
J: TRBJ1-2; V: TRBV30; CDR3: CAWSVQEGNYGYTF
J: TRBJ2-1; V: TRBV9; CDR3: CASSVEQGRYNEQFF
J: TRBJ1-1; V: TRBV18; CDR3: CASSPPMDRVEAFF
J: TRBJ2-7; V: TRBV28; CDR3: CATQDSSGYEQYF
J: TRBJ2-5; V: TRBV5-6; CDR3: CASSLAGIRETQYF
J: TRBJ2-7; V: TRBV6-5; CDR3: CASSSFRGPSYEQYF
J: TRBJ1-1; V: TRBV5-1; CDR3: CASSTDMMNTEAFF
J: TRBJ1-2; V: TRBV4-1; CDR3: CASSQVGGYTF
J: TRBJ1-4; V: TRBV7-6; CDR3: CASSFSRDEKLFF
J: TRBJ1-3; V: TRBV28; CDR3: CASSWMAGSGNTIYF
J: TRBJ2-2; V: TRBV11-3; CDR3: CASSRPGTGELFF
J: TRBJ2-3; V: TRBV6-6; CDR3: CASETSGRTQYF
J: TRBJ1-2; V: TRBV27; CDR3: CASSLSGQGGDYGYTF
J: TRBJ2-7; V: TRBV11-2; CDR3: CASSRTGGLTASYEQYF
J: TRBJ2-1; V: TRBV7-9; CDR3: CASSLNSGGYNEQFF
J: TRBJ1-1; V: TRBV27; CDR3: CASSFGTGVYNTEAFF
J: TRBJ2-1; V: TRBV6-2/TRBV6-3; CDR3: CASSYPRGASSSGNEQFF
J: TRBJ1-1; V: TRBV5-5; CDR3: CASSLAHTNTEAFF
J: TRBJ2-5; V: TRBV18; CDR3: CASSPDLAGGDLETQYF